This T cell receptor (beta chain) was sequenced during a study of T cell responses to AZD1222 COVID-19 vaccine. To note about this clone: Its antigen is currently unknown.

Study-level points and caveats: Two AZD1222 doses significantly raised spike-specific TCR breadth and depth over controls. Unmutated regions of variants are reportedly targeted by nearly half of spike-specific TCRs. White British donors predominated, females outnumbered males, and clonal diversity was possibly underestimated.

This CDR3 region has 12 residues. V lost 8 bases and J lost 3, with 11 bases in between. CDR1 MGHDK and CDR2 SYGVNS come from the germline V gene. Only in-frame clones appear in the TCRdb table, and some are missing; sequencing was by immunoSEQ multiplex PCR. Of 110,000 to 150,000 clones listed, 70% to 90% are singletons. The source material was peripheral blood, sampled on day 0 of AZD1222 vaccination. This sequence originates from an adult in good health. The V gene is TRBV25-1, the J gene TRBJ2-7; D tentatively reads TRBD1 or TRBD2 (5 bases each). This chain's CDR3 is CASGDLSYEQYF. CDR3 sequence (DNA): TGTGCCAGCGGGGACCTCAGCTACGAGCAGTACTTC.